These 15 T cell receptor beta chains came from one sample sequenced in a study of CD8+ T cells in alopecia areata. cDNA serving as the sequencing template came from extracted, reverse transcribed RNA. The protocol was immunoSEQ multiplex PCR, while the TCRdb copy is restricted to in-frame clones and leaves out a portion. The sample holds around 5,400 clones, over 50% seen once. Those with alopecia areata gave lesional scalp punch biopsies and peripheral blood. Sequenced material: skin. Every receptor here comes from a human donor with alopecia areata.

The genes are TRBV19 and TRBJ1-5, with D unclear. In germline, CDR1 is LNHDA, CDR2 SQIVND (reference sequence). This CDR3 has 16 residues. The germline V and J ends were trimmed by 5 bases and 7 bases, with 21 bases remaining between them. The CDR3 loop is CASSPRHDRLGQPQHF. CDR3 coding DNA: TGTGCCAGTAGTCCGAGACACGATCGGTTGGGCCAGCCCCAGCATTTT.

The chain recombines TRBV6-5 with TRBJ2-7, with a weak D call TRBD2 (6 bases). The germline V gene encodes CDR1 MNHEY and CDR2 SVGAGI. Trimming removed 7 bases at V and 5 bases at J, with 18 bases between. The CDR3 sequence is 14 residues long. CDR3 sequence: CASTSGGRTHEQYF. The CDR3 coding sequence is TGTGCCAGCACCTCCGGGGGTAGAACTCACGAGCAGTACTTC.

The rearrangement links TRBV18 to TRBJ1-1; D is ambiguous. This CDR3 comprises 11 residues. Trimming left V 5 bases short and J 8 bases short, with 9 bases between. CDR1 and CDR2 from the germline V gene are KGHSH and LQKENI. CDR3 coding DNA: TGTGCCAGCTCATCAACAGAGGAAGCTTTCTTT. Translating gives CASSSTEEAFF.

There are a few counts of this clone. This chain links TRBV5-4 with TRBJ2-5; weak D call: TRBD1 (6 bases). Germline CDR1 reads SGHNT; CDR2 reads YYREEE (reference sequence). Trimming removed 4 bases from V and 2 bases from J, with 15 bases in between. The CDR3 is 15 residues long. The CDR3 sequence is CASSRRQVLQETQYF. Here the CDR3 DNA reads TGTGCCAGCAGCCGCAGACAGGTTTTGCAAGAGACCCAGTACTTC.

This rearrangement joins TRBV15 to TRBJ2-5; D perhaps matches TRBD2 (7 bases). Germline V gene data show CDR1 as LNHNV and CDR2 as YYDKDF (reference sequence). The CDR3 is 17 amino acids. The V and J ends lost 0 bases and 0 bases respectively, with 14 bases between them. CDR3 DNA: TGTGCCACCAGCAGAGATATCGGCGGGGGCTACCAAGAGACCCAGTACTTC. Its protein is CATSRDIGGGYQETQYF.

On this clone itself: One junction end disagrees with the germline gene, perhaps due to a read error. Other DNA sequences of this sample code for an identical CDR3. This sequence joins TRBV19 and TRBJ1-2; maybe TRBD1 (5 bases). The CDR3 runs 15 residues. The germline CDR1 and CDR2 sequences are LNHDA and SQIVND (reference sequence). The CDR3 loop is CASSSDRGANYGYTF. CDR3 nucleotide sequence: TGTGCCAGTAGTTCTGACAGAGGAGCTAACTACGGCTACACCTTC.

The rearrangement uses TRBV27 and TRBJ2-6; D unclear. V was cut by 5 bases and J by 0 bases, with 8 bases left in between. This CDR3 comprises 15 residues. Germline values: CDR1 MNHEY, CDR2 SMNVEV (reference sequence). The DNA of the CDR3 is TGTGCCAGCAGTGCCAGGTACTCTGGGGCCAACGTCCTGACTTTC. This translates into CASSARYSGANVLTF.

The V gene is TRBV19, the J gene TRBJ2-1, with 9 nucleotides matching TRBD2. Losses at the gene ends were 4 bases for V and 2 bases for J; bases not matched to a gene: 3. The CDR3 totals 15 residues. Germline loops: CDR1 LNHDA, CDR2 SQIVND (reference sequence). CDR3 residues: CASSRTSAAYNEQFF. CDR3 coding DNA: TGTGCCAGTAGTAGGACTAGCGCCGCCTACAATGAGCAGTTCTTC.

The chain has TRBV15 and TRBJ2-3; D gene ambiguous. Deletions cut 4 bases from V and 2 bases from J, with 7 bases between. The CDR3 length is 13 residues. Germline CDR1 and CDR2: LNHNV and YYDKDF (reference sequence). CDR3 sequence: CATSNGFTDTQYF. The CDR3 region has the DNA TGTGCCACCAGCAACGGATTCACAGATACGCAGTATTTT.

Here the CDR3 reads CASSPAGLALGEQYF. In DNA form, the CDR3 reads TGTGCCAGCTCACCAGCGGGACTAGCTCTGGGGGAGCAGTACTTC. The rearrangement joins TRBV18 to TRBJ2-7; 9 positions match TRBD2. From germline, CDR1 is KGHSH and CDR2 LQKENI. V was clipped by 2 bases and J by 7 bases; unmatched bases: 9. The length of the CDR3 is 15 residues.

V gene TRBV7-6 combines with J gene TRBJ1-4; D unclear. The germline V gene has CDR1 SGHVS and CDR2 FNYEAQ. This CDR3 comprises 17 residues. V shed 5 bases and J shed 0 bases, with 16 bases lying between them. CDR3 nucleotides: TGTGCCAGCAGCCTCTACTCGGCAGGTGCAACTAATGAAAAACTGTTTTTT. This codes for CASSLYSAGATNEKLFF.

This chain joins TRBV9 and TRBJ1-6; D remains ambiguous. The CDR3 spans 15 residues. The V gene lost 4 bases and the J gene lost 5 bases, with 13 bases spanning the gap. Germline CDR1 and CDR2: SGDLS and YYNGEE. In DNA form, the CDR3 reads TGTGCCAGCAGCCCTGGGAGCGGAAATAATTCACCCCTCCACTTT. The encoded protein is CASSPGSGNNSPLHF.

Judged by abundance, this clone is large. This chain connects TRBV7-8 to TRBJ2-1; no clear D. The CDR3 contains 12 residues. The germline V and J ends were trimmed by 4 bases and 5 bases, with 6 bases remaining between them. Germline V gene lookup returns CDR1 SGHVS and CDR2 FQNEAQ. CDR3 sequence: CASSSYDNEQFF. The CDR3, as DNA: TGTGCCAGCAGCTCGTATGACAATGAGCAGTTCTTC.

The table lists this clone with a count of one. The chain combines TRBV13 with TRBJ2-3, with 7 bases aligning to TRBD2. There are 17 residues in the CDR3. Trimming took 3 bases from V and 4 from J; bases not matched to a gene: 13. Germline V lookup: CDR1 PRHDT, CDR2 FYEKMQ (reference sequence). The chain's CDR3 is CASSFPQGLAVPDTQYF. CDR3 coding DNA: TGTGCCAGCAGCTTCCCCCAGGGCCTAGCGGTCCCAGATACGCAGTATTTT.

The chain joins TRBV18 to TRBJ2-1, with TRBD2 matching over 12 bases. Germline assignment: CDR1 KGHSH and CDR2 LQKENI. V dropped 1 base and J dropped 4; count of bases not matched to a gene: 2. The CDR3 is made up of 16 amino acids. CDR3 sequence reads: CASSPQTSGSYNEQFF. As DNA, the CDR3 is TGTGCCAGCTCACCACAGACTAGCGGGAGTTACAATGAGCAGTTCTTC.